These 26 T cell receptor beta chains were sequenced from one sample in a study of cytomegalovirus exposure and HLA in healthy donors. The PCR had 60 Vbeta and 13 Jbeta primers. Profiled with immunoSEQ multiplex PCR; TCRdb holds only in-frame clones, not every one. The data contain 95,000 to 150,000 clones, about three quarters of them singletons. The sample consisted of PBMCs. The receptors were gathered from a man aged 30 to 39 in good health and CMV-seronegative.

The rearrangement links TRBV13 to TRBJ2-1, with TRBD2 as a possible D gene (5 bases). From germline, CDR1 is PRHDT and CDR2 FYEKMQ (reference sequence). V was clipped by 2 bases and J by 5 bases, with 10 bases between them. This CDR3 has 14 amino acids. CDR3 bases: TGTGCCAGCAGCTTACACCTAGCCAACAATGAGCAGTTCTTC. It translates to CASSLHLANNEQFF.

This clone has only one observation. The chain joins TRBV6-1 to TRBJ2-5; D not resolved. Germline assignment: CDR1 MNHNS and CDR2 SASEGT. The CDR3 length is 11 residues. Deletions cut 8 bases from V and 4 bases from J, with 8 bases between. The CDR3 here is CASLRIETQYF. The DNA for the CDR3 is TGTGCCAGCTTGAGGATAGAGACCCAGTACTTC.

This sequence joins TRBV7-2 and TRBJ1-5; D is ambiguous. Trimming left V 5 bases short and J 0 bases short, with 11 bases between. Germline CDR1 SGHTA, CDR2 FQGNSA. CDR3 length equals 15 residues. CDR3 amino acids: CASSLSEYSNQPQHF. The CDR3 bases are TGTGCCAGCAGCCTGAGTGAGTATAGCAATCAGCCCCAGCATTTT.

The V gene is TRBV25-1, the J gene TRBJ1-2; TRBD1 might be the D (5 bases). The CDR3 covers 14 residues. V gave up 3 bases and J gave up 8 bases, with 16 bases separating them. Germline-derived CDR1 and CDR2 are MGHDK and SYGVNS. The CDR3 DNA follows: TGTGCCAGCAGTGACAGCGACAGCTTGGAGGGCTACACCTTC. Its translation is CASSDSDSLEGYTF.

This chain links TRBV9 with TRBJ2-2; 7 bases are shared with TRBD1. V was clipped by 3 bases and J by 0 bases; unmatched bases: 2. Per the germline V gene, CDR1 is SGDLS and CDR2 is YYNGEE. The CDR3 totals 15 residues. CDR3: CASSEGTANTGELFF. CDR3 sequence (DNA): TGTGCCAGCAGCGAGGGGACAGCGAACACCGGGGAGCTGTTTTTT.

The V call is TRBV5-6, the J call TRBJ1-5; 9 nucleotides agree with TRBD1. Per germline, CDR1 SGHDT and CDR2 YYEEEE. V lost 2 bases to trimming and J lost 2 bases; unmatched junction nucleotides: 2. The CDR3 runs to 15 residues. CDR3: CASSLQGAGNQPQHF. CDR3 coding DNA: TGTGCCAGCAGCTTACAGGGGGCCGGCAATCAGCCCCAGCATTTT. The whole variable domain, filled in from reference TRBV5-6 and TRBJ1-5, reads DAGVTQSPTHLIKTRGQQVTLRCSPKSGHDTVSWYQQALGQGPQFIFQYYEEEERQRGNFPDRFSGHQFPNYSSELNVNALLLGDSALYLCASSLQGAGNQPQHFGDGTRLSIL.

The gene calls are TRBV7-9 and TRBJ2-7; D possibly corresponds to TRBD1 (6 bases). V was trimmed by 4 bases and J by 2 bases, leaving 12 bases between them. The CDR3 spans 14 residues. Germline-derived CDR1 and CDR2 are SEHNR and FQNEAQ (reference sequence). CDR3 protein: CASSSAGATYEQYF. CDR3 DNA: TGTGCCAGCAGCTCCGCAGGGGCTACCTACGAGCAGTACTTC.

The sample holds one count of this clone. The V and J genes are TRBV2 and TRBJ2-5, with D maybe TRBD2 (6 bases). Germline loops: CDR1 SNHLY, CDR2 FYNNEI. V dropped 6 bases and J dropped 5 bases, with 19 bases sitting between them. CDR3 length: 15 amino acids. The CDR3 DNA sequence: TGTGCCAGCAGGACTAGGCAGGGTCCGGGGGAGACCCAGTACTTC. This encodes CASRTRQGPGETQYF.

V and J are TRBV7-9 and TRBJ1-5; possibly TRBD1 for D (5 bases). This CDR3 is built from 14 residues. Per germline, CDR1 SEHNR and CDR2 FQNEAQ (reference sequence). The V end lost 1 base, the J end lost 3 bases, and 7 bases lay between the germline ends. CDR3 amino acids: CASSLEQANQPQHF. The CDR3 DNA is TGTGCCAGCAGCTTAGAACAGGCCAATCAGCCCCAGCATTTT.

The gene calls are TRBV5-1 and TRBJ2-7; maybe TRBD1 (5 bases). The CDR3 runs 14 residues. V was clipped by 0 bases and J by 0 bases, with 7 bases between them. From germline, CDR1 is SGHRS and CDR2 YFSETQ. The CDR3 DNA sequence: TGCGCCAGCAGCTTGGGACAGAGCTCCTACGAGCAGTACTTC. Its translation: CASSLGQSSYEQYF. The whole variable domain, filled in from reference TRBV5-1 and TRBJ2-7, reads KAGVTQTPRYLIKTRGQQVTLSCSPISGHRSVSWYQQTPGQGLQFLFEYFSETQRNKGNFPGRFSGRQFSNSRSEMNVSTLELGDSALYLCASSLGQSSYEQYFGPGTRLTVT.

The V call is TRBV5-1, the J call TRBJ2-5; D is perhaps TRBD2 (6 bases). V gave up 2 bases and J gave up 2 bases, with 13 bases separating them. The CDR3 has 15 amino acids. Germline-derived CDR1 and CDR2 are SGHRS and YFSETQ. The CDR3 nucleotides are TGCGCCAGCAGCTTCGGTAGCGGAAATCAAGAGACCCAGTACTTC. Translated: CASSFGSGNQETQYF.

This clone has only a few counts. This sequence joins TRBV27 and TRBJ2-7, with 8 bases identical to TRBD1. CDR3 size: 12 residues. Trimming took 4 bases from V and 7 from J; bases not matched to a gene: 3. CDR1 and CDR2 (germline): MNHEY, SMNVEV (reference sequence). The CDR3 region has the DNA TGTGCCAGCAGTTACGACAGGGGTGAGCAGTACTTC. As protein: CASSYDRGEQYF.

This chain connects TRBV7-8 to TRBJ1-5; 9 nucleotides line up with TRBD1. Germline V gives CDR1 SGHVS, CDR2 FQNEAQ. CDR3 length: 16 residues. V trimming: 7 bases; J trimming: 7 bases; junction bases outside the gene matches: 14. The CDR3 is CASTQKGQGSDQPQHF. CDR3 in DNA: TGTGCCAGCACCCAAAAGGGACAGGGTAGTGACCAGCCCCAGCATTTT. Based on the CDR3 plus reference TRBV7-8 and TRBJ1-5, the full variable domain is GAGVSQSPRYKVAKRGQDVALRCDPISGHVSLFWYQQALGQGPEFLTYFQNEAQLDKSGLPSDRFFAERPEGSVSTLKIQRTQQEDSAVYLCASTQKGQGSDQPQHFGDGTRLSIL.

The chain is built from TRBV25-1 and TRBJ1-6; TRBD1 matches 9 bases. Germline loops: CDR1 MGHDK, CDR2 SYGVNS. V shed 6 bases and J 9 bases; nucleotides not matched to a gene: 6. This CDR3 contains 14 residues. The CDR3 region has the DNA TGTGCCAGCAGAACAGGGGGCAGGGGTTCACCCCTCCACTTT. Its translation: CASRTGGRGSPLHF.

The chain carries TRBV5-1 and TRBJ1-1; possibly TRBD1 for D (5 bases). CDR1 and CDR2 from the germline V gene are SGHRS and YFSETQ. With 3 bases removed from V and 3 bases from J, the gap between germline ends came to 9 bases. The CDR3 runs to 13 residues. CDR3 loop: CASSWGDDTEAFF. CDR3 nucleotides: TGCGCCAGCAGCTGGGGGGACGACACTGAAGCTTTCTTT.

The chain couples TRBV5-6 to TRBJ2-4; 9 bases are a match to TRBD1. J gave up 7 bases and V 4 bases, and 3 bases lay outside the gene matches. Germline V gene sequence: CDR1 SGHDT, CDR2 YYEEEE. The CDR3 runs to 13 residues. CDR3 sequence reads: CASSRGTGNIQYF. The CDR3 coding sequence is TGTGCCAGCAGCCGCGGGACAGGGAACATTCAGTACTTC.

The chain employs TRBV19 and TRBJ2-1; 8 positions match TRBD2. This CDR3 spans 14 amino acids. V gave up 1 base and J gave up 10 bases; unmatched junction bases: 6. The V gene's germline CDR1 is LNHDA and CDR2 SQIVND (reference sequence). As DNA, the CDR3 is TGTGCCAGTAGTATAGCCGCGGCGGGAGGAGAGCAGTTCTTC. Translation gives CASSIAAAGGEQFF.

The chain recombines TRBV4-1 with TRBJ2-3, with 9 bases matching TRBD2. CDR1 MGHRA and CDR2 YSYEKL come from the germline V gene. J lost 2 bases, V lost 1 base, and 13 bases had no gene match. This CDR3 contains 19 residues. The DNA of the CDR3 is TGCGCCAGCAGCCAAGGAGGTGCGACTAGCGGATCGAACACAGATACGCAGTATTTT. Its translation is CASSQGGATSGSNTDTQYF.

The V gene is TRBV2, the J gene TRBJ1-1; a weak D match, TRBD1 (5 bases). Germline CDR1 and CDR2: SNHLY and FYNNEI. This CDR3 has 14 residues. Trimming shortened V by 6 bases and J by 2 bases, and 13 bases separated the two germline ends. CDR3 sequence: CASRATVANTEAFF. Written as DNA, the CDR3 is TGTGCCAGCAGGGCGACAGTCGCAAACACTGAAGCTTTCTTT.

The chain carries TRBV5-6 and TRBJ1-5, with 8 nucleotides matching TRBD1. V gave up 3 bases and J gave up 2 bases; unmatched junction bases: 1. Per germline, CDR1 SGHDT and CDR2 YYEEEE. The CDR3 has 14 amino acids. As DNA, the CDR3 is TGTGCCAGCAGCTCGGACAGGGGCAATCAGCCCCAGCATTTT. This gives the protein CASSSDRGNQPQHF.

The chain is built from TRBV7-9 and TRBJ1-2; D may be TRBD1 (5 bases). V was trimmed by 3 bases and J by 0 bases, leaving 14 bases between them. The germline CDR1 and CDR2 sequences are SEHNR and FQNEAQ (reference sequence). The CDR3 spans 16 residues. The CDR3 sequence: CASSLLQGRANYGYTF. The CDR3 region has the DNA TGTGCCAGCAGCTTGTTGCAGGGAAGAGCTAACTATGGCTACACCTTC.

This rearrangement joins TRBV27 to TRBJ2-3, with D possibly matching TRBD1 (5 bases). Trimming shortened V by 2 bases and J by 6 bases, and 18 bases separated the two germline ends. The CDR3 runs 16 residues. Germline V gene sequence: CDR1 MNHEY, CDR2 SMNVEV (reference sequence). CDR3 sequence (DNA): TGTGCCAGCAGTTTAGACAGTAGGAAGGGTCAGGATACGCAGTATTTT. Translation gives CASSLDSRKGQDTQYF.

This clone was detected only once. The chain uses TRBV11-2 and TRBJ2-7; 9 bases match TRBD2. V dropped 5 bases and J dropped 4; count of bases not matched to a gene: 15. The CDR3 sequence is 17 residues long. Germline loops: CDR1 SGHAT, CDR2 FQNNGV. Here the CDR3 reads CASSPVESSGRRYEQYF. DNA of the CDR3: TGTGCCAGCAGCCCTGTCGAGTCGAGCGGGAGGAGGTACGAGCAGTACTTC. The whole variable domain, filled in from reference TRBV11-2 and TRBJ2-7, reads EAGVAQSPRYKIIEKRQSVAFWCNPISGHATLYWYQQILGQGPKLLIQFQNNGVVDDSQLPKDRFSAERLKGVDSTLKIQPAKLEDSAVYLCASSPVESSGRRYEQYFGPGTRLTVT.

The chain carries TRBV10-3 and TRBJ2-7; no clear D gene. The CDR3 extends over 11 amino acids. The V end lost 2 bases, the J end lost 6 bases, and 5 bases lay between the germline ends. Germline lookup yields CDR1 ENHRY and CDR2 SYGVKD. CDR3 DNA: TGTGCCATCAGTGAGACGGGCGAGCAGTACTTC. It encodes CAISETGEQYF.

The chain joins TRBV4-1 to TRBJ2-6; D may be TRBD1 (5 bases). The V end lost 2 bases, the J end lost 4 bases, and 12 bases lay between the germline ends. This CDR3 comprises 16 residues. Germline assignment: CDR1 MGHRA and CDR2 YSYEKL. DNA for the CDR3: TGCGCCAGCAGCCAATTAACGACAGCCGGGGCCAACGTCCTGACTTTC. Encoded protein: CASSQLTTAGANVLTF.

This rearrangement joins TRBV19 to TRBJ1-2, with 9 bases lining up with TRBD1. The CDR3 extends over 14 amino acids. Losses at the gene ends were 7 bases for V and 3 bases for J; bases not matched to a gene: 6. The germline CDR1 and CDR2 sequences are LNHDA and SQIVND (reference sequence). The DNA of the CDR3 is TGTGCCAGTAAACCGGACAGGGGAGACTATGGCTACACCTTC. Its translation: CASKPDRGDYGYTF.